This TCR beta chain was profiled in a study of OX40 agonist ivuxolimab in advanced cancers. With 1 base clipped from V and 1 base from J, the junction kept 2 bases outside the gene matches. Germline CDR1 is SGHVS and CDR2 is FQNEAQ. The CDR3 loop spans 16 amino acids. TCRdb keeps only in-frame clones here, not all; method: immunoSEQ multiplex PCR. The sample lists about 61,000 clones, approximately 86% occurring once. This sequence originates from an adult with an advanced solid tumor such as melanoma, head and neck, liver or kidney cancer. This chain joins TRBV7-8 and TRBJ1-1; 11 nucleotides align to TRBD1. The sequences come from CD4+ or CD8+ T cells sorted from blood, collected in a trial of the OX40 agonist ivuxolimab. The CDR3 region has the DNA TGTGCCAGCAGCTTAGGGACAGGGGGCAGGAACACTGAAGCTTTCTTT. Its protein product is CASSLGTGGRNTEAFF.